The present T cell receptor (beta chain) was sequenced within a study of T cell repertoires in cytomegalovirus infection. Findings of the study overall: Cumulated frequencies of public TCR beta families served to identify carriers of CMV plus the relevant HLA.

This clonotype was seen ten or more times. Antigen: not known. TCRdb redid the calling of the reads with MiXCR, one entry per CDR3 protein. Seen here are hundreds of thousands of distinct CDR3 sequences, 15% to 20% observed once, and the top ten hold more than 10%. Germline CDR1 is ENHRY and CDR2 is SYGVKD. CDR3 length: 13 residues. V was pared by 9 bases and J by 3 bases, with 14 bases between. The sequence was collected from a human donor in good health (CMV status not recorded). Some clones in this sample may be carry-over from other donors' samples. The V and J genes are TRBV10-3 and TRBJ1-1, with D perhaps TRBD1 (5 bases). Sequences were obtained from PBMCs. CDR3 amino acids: CAIRRDDDTEAFF. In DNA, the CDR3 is TGTGCCATTCGGCGGGACGATGACACTGAAGCTTTCTTT.